The 28 T cell receptor beta chains given below trace back to one sample, sequenced in a study of T-cell reconstitution after alpha-beta-depleted transplantation in children. The TCRbeta library was prepared with unique molecular identifiers. TCRdb fed the PCR reads into MiXCR, producing one record per CDR3 protein. The data hold 350,000 to 450,000 distinct CDR3 sequences, with about 14% observed a single time. The sequenced sample was PBMCs, obtained from the stem cell graft. These receptors all come from a human donor who donated a stem cell graft to a child with Fanconi anemia.

This clonotype was seen a few times. The chain carries TRBV2 and TRBJ1-1; D is unresolved. This CDR3 spans 12 amino acids. CDR1 and CDR2 from the germline V gene are SNHLY and FYNNEI. Trimming took 5 bases from V and 6 from J, leaving 10 bases between them. CDR3 bases: TGTGCCAGCAGTTCGGACGGTCCTGAAGCTTTCTTT. Translation: CASSSDGPEAFF.

Many counts were recorded for this clonotype. This chain uses TRBV12-3 or TRBV12-4 with TRBJ1-3, with unresolved D. This CDR3 comprises 14 residues. The ends were cut back, 3 bases at V and 1 base at J, with 7 bases in the middle. This CDR3 reads CASSFRVSGNTIYF. The CDR3 DNA reads TGTGCCAGCAGTTTTCGAGTGTCTGGAAACACCATATATTTT.

The chain has TRBV11-2 and TRBJ2-7, with D unresolved. V shed 0 bases and J shed 0 bases, with 12 bases lying between them. Germline lookup yields CDR1 SGHAT and CDR2 FQNNGV. The CDR3 spans 16 residues. CDR3 in amino acids: CASSLEPATSSYEQYF. The CDR3 DNA sequence: TGTGCCAGCAGCTTAGAGCCAGCCACGAGCTCCTACGAGCAGTACTTC.

There are many counts of this clonotype. The rearrangement links TRBV29-1 to TRBJ2-1; possible D gene TRBD2, 5 bases. CDR1 and CDR2 from the germline V gene are SQVTM and ANQGSEA. The V end lost 4 bases, the J end lost 4 bases, and 5 bases lay between the germline ends. The CDR3 has 11 residues. The CDR3 DNA sequence: TGCAGCGTTGGGGAGTACAATGAGCAGTTCTTC. It codes for CSVGEYNEQFF.

The sample holds a few counts of this clonotype. The rearrangement links TRBV6-4 to TRBJ2-2; no clear D. CDR3 length equals 12 residues. Trimming left V 1 base short and J 6 bases short, with 3 bases between. Germline CDR1 is MRHNA and CDR2 is SNTAGT. CDR3: CASSDLSGELFF. CDR3 nucleotide sequence: TGTGCCAGCAGTGACTTGTCCGGGGAGCTGTTTTTT.

The chain couples TRBV6-2 or TRBV6-3 to TRBJ1-4; D possibly corresponds to TRBD1 (6 bases). Trimming pared 0 bases from V and 7 bases from J, leaving 12 bases between. The CDR3 sequence is 15 residues long. CDR1 MNHEY and CDR2 SVGEGT come from the germline V gene. The DNA of the CDR3 is TGTGCCAGCAGTTACTCGGGGACACAGGGTGAAAAACTGTTTTTT. This sequence encodes CASSYSGTQGEKLFF.

The rearrangement joins TRBV11-2 to TRBJ2-5, with 7 bases that match TRBD1. From germline, CDR1 is SGHAT and CDR2 FQNNGV. The CDR3 spans 15 residues. The ends lost 4 bases at V and 5 bases at J; junction bases unmatched: 10. Written as DNA, the CDR3 is TGTGCCAGCAGCTCACTTCAAGGGGGCCTGGAGACCCAGTACTTC. Its protein product is CASSSLQGGLETQYF.

This clonotype appeared many times. The J gene is TRBJ1-1, the V gene TRBV3-1, with D perhaps matching TRBD1 (6 bases). V was clipped by 1 base and J by 6 bases, with 9 bases between them. The germline gives CDR1 LGHDT, CDR2 YNNKEL (reference sequence). The CDR3 totals 13 residues. Written as DNA, the CDR3 is TGTGCCAGCAGCCAAGGAACAGGGCCTGAAGCTTTCTTT. Protein: CASSQGTGPEAFF. Full variable domain (remainder filled in from reference TRBV3-1 and TRBJ1-1): DTAVSQTPKYLVTQMGNDKSIKCEQNLGHDTMYWYKQDSKKFLKIMFSYNNKELIINETVPNRFSPKSPDKAHLNLHINSLELGDSAVYFCASSQGTGPEAFFGQGTRLTVV.

There are a few counts of this clonotype. The gene calls are TRBV18 and TRBJ1-1; D unclear. V was trimmed by 3 bases and J by 5 bases, leaving 13 bases between them. Germline V gene data show CDR1 as KGHSH and CDR2 as LQKENI. This CDR3 spans 14 amino acids. CDR3 in amino acids: CASSPGAYNTEAFF. CDR3 coding DNA: TGTGCCAGCTCACCGGGAGCCTATAATACTGAAGCTTTCTTT.

This clonotype was recorded at least ten times. The V gene is TRBV7-8, the J gene TRBJ1-1; the D is unclear. Trimming left V 2 bases short and J 2 bases short, with 9 bases between. The CDR3 totals 14 residues. Looked up from germline, CDR1 is SGHVS and CDR2 is FQNEAQ. The CDR3 spells CASSLTAPNTEAFF. The CDR3 DNA reads as TGTGCCAGCAGCTTAACAGCGCCCAACACTGAAGCTTTCTTT.

This chain links TRBV3-1 with TRBJ1-2, with unresolved D. The CDR3 totals 16 residues. CDR1 is LGHDT and CDR2 is YNNKEL in the germline V gene (reference sequence). V shed 3 bases and J shed 6 bases, with 20 bases lying between them. The CDR3 DNA reads as TGTGCCAGCAGCCACGTGGCGGAATCTAGTTCGCATGGCTACACCTTC. The encoded protein is CASSHVAESSSHGYTF.

This clonotype appeared a few times. The chain recombines TRBV18 with TRBJ2-1; D ambiguous. There are 14 residues in the CDR3. Germline assignment: CDR1 KGHSH and CDR2 LQKENI. Trimming removed 6 bases at V and 1 base at J, with 10 bases between. CDR3 bases: TGTGCCAGCTCTCCGGCGGTGTCCTACAATGAGCAGTTCTTC. It codes for CASSPAVSYNEQFF.

Ten or more counts support this clonotype. Here the CDR3 reads CASSPYPGTEGSGNTIYF. Here the CDR3 DNA reads TGCGCCAGCAGCCCCTATCCCGGGACAGAAGGCTCTGGAAACACCATATATTTT. The chain recombines TRBV5-1 with TRBJ1-3; TRBD1 aligns across 7 bases. This CDR3 has 18 amino acids. Germline V gene sequence: CDR1 SGHRS, CDR2 YFSETQ. The V segment lost 4 bases and the J segment 0 bases; nucleotides outside the gene matches: 13. The whole variable domain, filled in from reference TRBV5-1 and TRBJ1-3, reads KAGVTQTPRYLIKTRGQQVTLSCSPISGHRSVSWYQQTPGQGLQFLFEYFSETQRNKGNFPGRFSGRQFSNSRSEMNVSTLELGDSALYLCASSPYPGTEGSGNTIYFGEGSWLTVV.

The J gene is TRBJ2-1, the V gene TRBV20-1, with 11 bases lining up with TRBD2. V shed 6 bases, J shed 0 bases, and the junction held 7 bases outside the gene matches. CDR3 size: 16 residues. Germline V gene data show CDR1 as DFQATT and CDR2 as SNEGSKA (reference sequence). Here the CDR3 DNA reads TGCAGTGCCAAAACGGGACTAGCGGACTCCTACAATGAGCAGTTCTTC. Its translation is CSAKTGLADSYNEQFF.

At least ten counts were recorded for this clonotype. The rearrangement links TRBV2 to TRBJ1-6; TRBD1 is a possible D gene (6 bases). The V end lost 6 bases, the J end lost 9 bases, and 21 bases lay between the germline ends. Germline values: CDR1 SNHLY, CDR2 FYNNEI. This CDR3 comprises 16 residues. CDR3 loop: CASSYSFKGVGSPLHF. DNA for the CDR3: TGTGCCAGCAGCTACTCATTCAAGGGGGTCGGTTCACCCCTCCACTTT.

The V and J genes are TRBV5-1 and TRBJ2-4; no definite D call. V dropped 0 bases and J dropped 5 bases, with 15 bases sitting between them. The CDR3 loop spans 16 amino acids. CDR1 and CDR2 (germline): SGHRS, YFSETQ. CDR3 loop: CASSLDPQTGENIQYF. CDR3 DNA sequence: TGCGCCAGCAGCTTGGATCCCCAGACCGGTGAAAACATTCAGTACTTC.

The chain couples TRBV6-5 to TRBJ1-1; maybe TRBD1 (5 bases). Trimming removed 1 base at V and 6 bases at J, with 12 bases between. Germline loops: CDR1 MNHEY, CDR2 SVGAGI. This CDR3 is 14 amino acids long. CDR3 in amino acids: CASSYFPKGSEAFF. The CDR3 coding sequence is TGTGCCAGCAGTTACTTCCCTAAGGGGTCTGAAGCTTTCTTT.

The table lists this clonotype with a few counts. The V and J genes are TRBV7-6 and TRBJ1-6; 7 bases map to TRBD1. The germline V gene has CDR1 SGHVS and CDR2 FNYEAQ. Trimming cost V 5 bases and J 8 bases; bases outside gene matches: 6. There are 14 residues in the CDR3. The CDR3 coding sequence is TGTGCCAGCAGCCAGGGGGACAGTTATTCACCCCTCCACTTT. It translates to CASSQGDSYSPLHF. Full variable domain (missing parts from reference TRBV7-6 and TRBJ1-6): GAGVSQSPRYKVTKRGQDVALRCDPISGHVSLYWYRQALGQGPEFLTYFNYEAQQDKSGLPNDRFSAERPEGSISTLTIQRTEQRDSAMYRCASSQGDSYSPLHFGNGTRLTVT.

This clonotype showed up many times. The DNA of the CDR3 is TGCAGTGCTAGAGTAGGCGGCCAAGAGACCCAGTACTTC. It specifies CSARVGGQETQYF. This chain connects TRBV20-1 to TRBJ2-5; D not certain. The germline V and J ends were trimmed by 1 base and 1 base, with 7 bases remaining between them. CDR1 and CDR2 (germline): DFQATT, SNEGSKA (reference sequence). The CDR3 spans 13 residues.

A few counts support this clonotype. The chain uses TRBV9 and TRBJ2-1, with D hard to call. The CDR3 has 15 residues. Germline V gene data show CDR1 as SGDLS and CDR2 as YYNGEE. The germline V and J ends were trimmed by 4 bases and 3 bases, with 14 bases remaining between them. The DNA of the CDR3 is TGTGCCAGCAGCCCTCGGTCAGCGATCTACAATGAGCAGTTCTTC. This gives the protein CASSPRSAIYNEQFF.

This clonotype has just a few counts. The V and J genes are TRBV4-2 and TRBJ2-2, with 11 bases that match TRBD2. Looked up from germline, CDR1 is LGHNA and CDR2 is YNFKEQ. With V trimmed by 4 bases and J by 3 bases, 4 bases remained unmatched. This CDR3 spans 16 amino acids. The CDR3 spells CASSPTSGGYTGELFF. The CDR3 coding sequence is TGTGCCAGCAGCCCCACTAGCGGGGGATACACCGGGGAGCTGTTTTTT.

CDR3 loop: CSARSTRSAPGDLGAFF. The CDR3 DNA sequence: TGCAGTGCTAGGTCTACGCGCTCGGCTCCGGGGGATTTGGGGGCTTTCTTT. The J gene is TRBJ1-1, the V gene TRBV20-1, with D possibly being TRBD1 (5 bases). This CDR3 has 17 amino acids. In germline, CDR1 is DFQATT, CDR2 SNEGSKA (reference sequence). The V end lost 3 bases, the J end lost 11 bases, and 31 bases lay between the germline ends.

V usage is TRBV6-5 and J usage is TRBJ2-7, with 13 bases aligning to TRBD2. Per the germline V gene, CDR1 is MNHEY and CDR2 is SVGAGI. The CDR3 extends over 17 amino acids. V gave up 3 bases and J gave up 7 bases; unmatched junction bases: 12. The CDR3 reads CASSYIRPTSGGSEQYF. CDR3 sequence (DNA): TGTGCCAGCAGTTATATACGCCCGACTAGCGGGGGGTCGGAGCAGTACTTC.

The chain couples TRBV27 to TRBJ1-5; D perhaps matches TRBD1 (5 bases). CDR1 MNHEY and CDR2 SMNVEV come from the germline V gene (reference sequence). The CDR3 consists of 15 residues. V was pared by 6 bases and J by 0 bases, with 12 bases between. Here the CDR3 reads CASRARGYSNQPQHF. Here the CDR3 DNA reads TGTGCCAGCAGGGCAAGGGGATATAGCAATCAGCCCCAGCATTTT.

This clonotype was seen a few times. The rearrangement joins TRBV5-1 to TRBJ1-1; TRBD1 might be the D (5 bases). The CDR3 is 15 residues long. V gave up 3 bases and J gave up 7 bases, with 19 bases separating them. Germline-derived CDR1 and CDR2 are SGHRS and YFSETQ. In DNA form, the CDR3 reads TGCGCCAGCAGCTCTACCTCAGGGAACCCTGGTGAAGCTTTCTTT. Its protein product is CASSSTSGNPGEAFF.

There are many counts of this clonotype. This chain connects TRBV5-1 to TRBJ1-1; 8 bases align to TRBD1. The V and J ends lost 6 bases and 1 base, in that order; junction bases with no gene match: 11. The germline V gene has CDR1 SGHRS and CDR2 YFSETQ. This CDR3 has 16 amino acids. Written as DNA, the CDR3 is TGCGCCAGCACTCGGGGGACAGGAATGGAGAACACTGAAGCTTTCTTT. Protein sequence: CASTRGTGMENTEAFF. Together with reference TRBV5-1 and TRBJ1-1, the CDR3 gives the full variable domain: KAGVTQTPRYLIKTRGQQVTLSCSPISGHRSVSWYQQTPGQGLQFLFEYFSETQRNKGNFPGRFSGRQFSNSRSEMNVSTLELGDSALYLCASTRGTGMENTEAFFGQGTRLTVV.

The rearrangement uses TRBV20-1 and TRBJ2-7; D gene ambiguous. The CDR3 consists of 13 residues. Germline CDR1 reads DFQATT; CDR2 reads SNEGSKA (reference sequence). Trimming took 1 base from V and 2 from J, leaving 9 bases between them. CDR3 nucleotide sequence: TGCAGTGCTAGAGGAGACCTAACCTACGAGCAGTACGTC. This gives the protein CSARGDLTYEQYV.

This clonotype was seen only a few times. The chain carries TRBV27 and TRBJ2-3; D is possibly TRBD1 (6 bases). The V gene lost 2 bases and the J gene lost 1 base, with 16 bases spanning the gap. The germline V gene has CDR1 MNHEY and CDR2 SMNVEV (reference sequence). The CDR3 consists of 17 residues. The CDR3 nucleotides read TGTGCCAGCAGTTTAGATGAAGGGGGATGGGGCACAGATACGCAGTATTTT. Amino acid sequence: CASSLDEGGWGTDTQYF.